This T cell receptor beta chain stems from a study of patients and donors after allogeneic stem cell transplantation. This clonotype was seen more than once but under ten times. TCRdb used MiXCR to reprocess the RT-PCR reads, holding one entry per CDR3 protein. This sample has approximately 250,000 distinct CDR3 sequences; around an eighth occur once, and the top ten carry roughly 10%. The CDR3 runs to 16 residues. Per the germline V gene, CDR1 is MNHEY and CDR2 is SMNVEV (reference sequence). V lost 4 bases and J lost 0, with 10 bases in between. The sequenced material came from blood, either unsorted or a sorted T cell fraction (not recorded which). The chain links TRBV27 to TRBJ2-6; no definite D call. The receptor's source is a human donor who was either an allogeneic HSCT recipient or a stem cell or donor lymphocyte infusion donor (not recorded which). It is not recorded whose cells these are; they may come from a transplant donor. The CDR3 DNA reads TGTGCCAGCAGTTATGGCGGCATCTCTGGGGCCAACGTCCTGACTTTC. It specifies CASSYGGISGANVLTF.